This T cell receptor (beta chain) stems from a study of blood T cell repertoires in COVID-19. In the study overall: Collection of acute and convalescent COVID-19 samples took place in the United States, Italy and Spain. T cells, B-cell-depleted T cells, or PBMCs supplied cDNA or gDNA.

Only a few counts were recorded for this clone. Germline V CDR1 and CDR2: LGHNA, YSLEER. The CDR3 has 17 residues. The junction had 18 bases not matched to a gene; V was cut back by 4 bases and J by 10 bases. Original data processing: Nucleated cell number was recorded as an estimate derived from reference gene primer amplification. Method: immunoSEQ multiplex PCR; TCRdb's copy keeps in-frame clones and lacks some. V and J calls and clone size follow that table, whereas D and trimming were derived from the DNA. The table records some 250,000 clones, roughly 90% of them present only once. V usage is TRBV4-3 and J usage is TRBJ2-1, with 8 bases fitting TRBD2. This receptor was taken from a human donor in a cohort sampled during active COVID-19. Specimen: peripheral blood. The CDR3 coding sequence is TGCGCCAGCAGCCCAGTTGTGAAGGGCGGGGGGCCCCTGGAGCAGTTCTTC. Protein: CASSPVVKGGGPLEQFF.